Included here is one T cell receptor (beta chain) sequence, with context. The data were obtained in a study of blood T cell repertoires in COVID-19. Study at large: The United States, Italy and Spain were the sources of the acute and convalescent COVID-19 samples. T cells, B-cell-depleted T cells, or PBMCs provided the cDNA or gDNA that served as material.

Original handling: Amplification with reference gene primers provided the estimates of nucleated cell counts. Data came from immunoSEQ multiplex PCR; TCRdb stores just in-frame clones and leaves some out. V and J calls and clone size follow that table, whereas D and trimming were derived from the DNA. The data hold about 240,000 clones, with about 82% observed a single time. The sample taken for sequencing was peripheral blood. The TCR originated in a woman aged 55-70 years with active or convalescent COVID-19.

CDR3 in amino acids: CASSLDLPVFYNEQFF. The CDR3 DNA is TGTGCCAGCAGCTTAGATTTGCCAGTGTTCTACAATGAGCAGTTCTTC. V and J are TRBV11-3 and TRBJ2-1, with D unclear. Trimming left V 0 bases short and J 3 bases short, with 12 bases between. The CDR3 consists of 16 residues. CDR1 and CDR2 (germline): SGHNT, YENEEA. The full variable domain, its missing parts supplied by reference TRBV11-3 and TRBJ2-1, is EAGVVQSPRYKIIEKKQPVAFWCNPISGHNTLYWYLQNLGQGPELLIRYENEEAVDDSQLPKDRFSAERLKGVDSTLKIQPAELGDSAVYLCASSLDLPVFYNEQFFGPGTRLTVL.